This TCR beta chain was obtained from a study of T cell changes during pregnancy in multiple sclerosis. Produced via immunoSEQ multiplex PCR; TCRdb's table is partial and in-frame only. This sample has 70,000 to 90,000 clones, with roughly 93% found just once. The CDR3 is 16 amino acids. The germline V gene encodes CDR1 SEHNR and CDR2 FQNEAQ (reference sequence). Trimming stripped 5 bases from V and 0 bases from J, with 14 bases between. The clonotype was recovered from a female donor with multiple sclerosis, enrolled in a pregnancy study. The chain links TRBV7-9 to TRBJ1-3; no clear D. Sequencing used peripheral blood, obtained in the first trimester of pregnancy. CDR3 sequence reads: CASSLASWSSGNTIYF. The CDR3 nucleotides are TGTGCCAGCAGCCTCGCTAGCTGGAGCTCTGGAAACACCATATATTTT.